This TCR beta chain was sequenced during a study of immune cell composition in non-small cell lung cancer. Study-wide results and caveats: Clones >0.5% enriched in tumour were rarer in adenocarcinoma (roughly 33%) than squamous (around 75%). Tumour TCR-beta clonality showed no significant link to smoking pack-years. TIL tumour reactivity correlated with maximal tumour-associated clone frequency in adenocarcinoma.

The germline CDR1 and CDR2 sequences are SQVTM and ANQGSEA. The CDR3 loop spans 14 amino acids. With 4 bases removed from V and 0 bases from J, the gap between germline ends came to 12 bases. Produced via immunoSEQ multiplex PCR; TCRdb's table is partial and in-frame only. The repertoire holds 2,000 to 2,500 clones, with roughly four fifths as singletons. Normal lung was sampled as far from the tumour as possible, at least 3 cm. Template was genomic DNA from frozen, unsorted single-cell suspensions. Notes on this clone: Its antigen is as yet unknown.

This TCR was sampled from a human donor with non-small cell lung cancer. The sequencing sample was made of non-adjacent lung tissue. V usage is TRBV29-1 and J usage is TRBJ1-1; tentative D call: TRBD1 (6 bases). CDR3 nucleotide sequence: TGCAGCGTTGCACAGGGTGACATGAACACTGAAGCTTTCTTT. Its translation: CSVAQGDMNTEAFF.